This T cell receptor (beta chain) was identified during a study of blood T cell repertoires in COVID-19. About the research overall: Both acute and convalescent COVID-19 samples were obtained from the United States, Italy and Spain. Nucleic acid was either cDNA or gDNA, and it came from T cells, B-cell-depleted T cells, or PBMCs.

As originally analysed: Researchers report that nucleated cell counts were estimated from reference gene primer amplification. Data came from immunoSEQ multiplex PCR; TCRdb stores just in-frame clones and leaves some out. The DNA was the basis for D and trimming; V, J and clone size are from that table. The table has hundreds of thousands of clones, roughly 90% seen once; the top ten hold about 6%. After removal of 5 bases from V and 3 bases from J, the junction contained 15 bases not matched to a gene. Germline lookup yields CDR1 MNHEY and CDR2 SMNVEV (reference sequence). The CDR3 consists of 18 residues. Recruitment covered about 25 US areas and drew participants whose ages spanned roughly 18 to 100 years.

The specimen sequenced was PBMCs or T cells enriched from blood (not recorded which). The rearrangement joins TRBV27 to TRBJ2-3, with 9 positions matching TRBD2. The clonotype comes from a woman in her 30s with acute COVID-19. DNA for the CDR3: TGTGCCAGCAGTCCACGCCCTCGGGCTAGCGGGGTTACAGATACGCAGTATTTT. This translates into CASSPRPRASGVTDTQYF.